A single sample gave rise to the 3 T cell receptor beta chains below, sequenced in a study of T cell changes during pregnancy in multiple sclerosis. Sequencing used immunoSEQ multiplex PCR; TCRdb keeps in-frame clones, though not all of them. The sample holds roughly 46,000 clones, around 93% seen once. The sequencing used peripheral blood, collected in the third trimester of pregnancy. The receptors stem from a female donor with multiple sclerosis, enrolled in a pregnancy study.

This chain connects TRBV29-1 to TRBJ1-2; possible D gene TRBD1, 6 bases. CDR3 length: 13 amino acids. V was pared by 1 base and J by 2 bases, with 8 bases between. The germline CDR1 and CDR2 sequences are SQVTM and ANQGSEA. CDR3 nucleotides: TGCAGCGTTGAAGCCGGGACAAACTATGGCTACACCTTC. This sequence encodes CSVEAGTNYGYTF.

The J gene is TRBJ1-5, the V gene TRBV10-3, with 11 bases that match TRBD1. This CDR3 contains 13 residues. J gave up 7 bases and V 10 bases, and 6 bases lay outside the gene matches. Germline lookup yields CDR1 ENHRY and CDR2 SYGVKD. CDR3 loop: CATGQGAGQPQHF. In DNA form, the CDR3 reads TGTGCCACAGGACAGGGGGCTGGGCAGCCCCAGCATTTT.

This chain links TRBV29-1 with TRBJ2-1; tentative D call: TRBD1 (5 bases). Germline loops: CDR1 SQVTM, CDR2 ANQGSEA. V lost 0 bases, J lost 4 bases, and 13 bases lay in between. CDR3 length: 15 amino acids. CDR3 protein: CSVEDNMDNYNEQFF. The CDR3 nucleotides read TGCAGCGTTGAAGATAATATGGACAATTACAATGAGCAGTTCTTC.